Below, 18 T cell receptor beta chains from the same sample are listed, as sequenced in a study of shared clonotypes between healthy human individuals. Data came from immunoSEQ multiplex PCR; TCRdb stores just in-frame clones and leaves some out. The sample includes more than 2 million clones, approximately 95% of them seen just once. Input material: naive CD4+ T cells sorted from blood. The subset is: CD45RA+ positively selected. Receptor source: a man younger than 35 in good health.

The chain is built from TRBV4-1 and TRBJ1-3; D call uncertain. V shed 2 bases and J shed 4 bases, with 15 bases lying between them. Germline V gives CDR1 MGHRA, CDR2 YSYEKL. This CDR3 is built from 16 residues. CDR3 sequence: CASSQHPAAAGNTIYF. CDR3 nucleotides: TGCGCCAGCAGCCAACACCCCGCGGCCGCGGGAAACACCATATATTTT.

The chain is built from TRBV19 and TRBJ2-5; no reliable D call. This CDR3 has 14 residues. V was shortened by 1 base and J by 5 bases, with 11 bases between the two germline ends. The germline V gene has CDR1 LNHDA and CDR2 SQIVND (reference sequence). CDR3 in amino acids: CASSIGGGTETQYF. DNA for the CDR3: TGTGCCAGTAGTATAGGGGGTGGAACGGAGACCCAGTACTTC.

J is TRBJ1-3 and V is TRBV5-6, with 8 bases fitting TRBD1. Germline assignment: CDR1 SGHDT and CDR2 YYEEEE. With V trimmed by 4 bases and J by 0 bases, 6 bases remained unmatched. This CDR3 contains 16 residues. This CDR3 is CASSVDRGVSGNTIYF. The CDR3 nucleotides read TGTGCCAGCAGCGTTGACAGGGGCGTCTCTGGAAACACCATATATTTT.

This CDR3 reads CSVEYKGGYTF. The CDR3 DNA sequence: TGCAGCGTTGAATATAAGGGTGGCTACACCTTC. This chain connects TRBV29-1 to TRBJ1-2; D is unclear. The CDR3 contains 11 residues. Germline loops: CDR1 SQVTM, CDR2 ANQGSEA. Trimming left V 2 bases short and J 7 bases short, with 8 bases between.

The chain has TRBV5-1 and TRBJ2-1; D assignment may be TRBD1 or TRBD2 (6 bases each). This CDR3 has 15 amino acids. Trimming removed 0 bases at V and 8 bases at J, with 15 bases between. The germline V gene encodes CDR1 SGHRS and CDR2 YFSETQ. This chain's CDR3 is CASSLEAGRGYEQFF. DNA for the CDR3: TGCGCCAGCAGCTTGGAAGCGGGTAGGGGGTATGAGCAGTTCTTC. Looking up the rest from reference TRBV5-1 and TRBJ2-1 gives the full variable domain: KAGVTQTPRYLIKTRGQQVTLSCSPISGHRSVSWYQQTPGQGLQFLFEYFSETQRNKGNFPGRFSGRQFSNSRSEMNVSTLELGDSALYLCASSLEAGRGYEQFFGPGTRLTVL.

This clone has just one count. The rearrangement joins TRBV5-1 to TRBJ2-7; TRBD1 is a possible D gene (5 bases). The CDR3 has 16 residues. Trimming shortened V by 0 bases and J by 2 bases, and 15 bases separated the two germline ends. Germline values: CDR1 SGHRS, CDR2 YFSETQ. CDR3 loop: CASSLEPQGTTYEQYF. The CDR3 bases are TGCGCCAGCAGCTTGGAACCCCAGGGTACTACCTACGAGCAGTACTTC.

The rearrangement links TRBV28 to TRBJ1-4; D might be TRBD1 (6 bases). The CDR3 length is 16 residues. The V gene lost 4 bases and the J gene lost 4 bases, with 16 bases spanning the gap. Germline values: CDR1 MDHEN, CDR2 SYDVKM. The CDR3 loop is CASSSLDRGVNEKLFF. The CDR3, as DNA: TGTGCCAGCAGTTCCCTCGATAGGGGGGTTAATGAAAAACTGTTTTTT.

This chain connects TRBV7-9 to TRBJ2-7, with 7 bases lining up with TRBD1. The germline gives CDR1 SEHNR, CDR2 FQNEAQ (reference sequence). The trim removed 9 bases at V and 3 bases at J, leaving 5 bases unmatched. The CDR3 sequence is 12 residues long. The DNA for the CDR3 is TGTGCCAGTCAAGACAGGGACTACGAGCAGTACTTC. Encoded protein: CASQDRDYEQYF.

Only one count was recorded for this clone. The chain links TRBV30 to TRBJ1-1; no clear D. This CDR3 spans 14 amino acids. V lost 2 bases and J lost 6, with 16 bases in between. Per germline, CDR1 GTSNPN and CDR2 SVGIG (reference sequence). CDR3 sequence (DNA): TGTGCCTGGAGTTTCGGGCGACGGGTGGCTGAAGCTTTCTTT. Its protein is CAWSFGRRVAEAFF.

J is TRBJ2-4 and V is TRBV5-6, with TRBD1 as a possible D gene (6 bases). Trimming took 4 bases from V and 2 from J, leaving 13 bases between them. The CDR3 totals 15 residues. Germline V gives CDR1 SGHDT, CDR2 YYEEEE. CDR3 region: CASSPQGQPKNIQYF. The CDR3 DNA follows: TGTGCCAGCAGCCCGCAGGGGCAGCCCAAAAACATTCAGTACTTC.

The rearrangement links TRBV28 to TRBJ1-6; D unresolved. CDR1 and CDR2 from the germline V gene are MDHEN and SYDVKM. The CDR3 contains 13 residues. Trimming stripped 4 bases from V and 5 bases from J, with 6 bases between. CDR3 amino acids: CASSSANNSPLHF. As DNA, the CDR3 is TGTGCCAGCAGTTCAGCTAATAATTCACCCCTCCACTTT.

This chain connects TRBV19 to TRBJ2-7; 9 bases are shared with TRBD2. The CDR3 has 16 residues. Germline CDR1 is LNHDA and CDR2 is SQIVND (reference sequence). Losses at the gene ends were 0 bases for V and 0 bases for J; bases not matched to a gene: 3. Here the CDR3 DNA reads TGTGCCAGTAGTATAGAGGGGACTAGCCCCTCCTACGAGCAGTACTTC. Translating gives CASSIEGTSPSYEQYF.

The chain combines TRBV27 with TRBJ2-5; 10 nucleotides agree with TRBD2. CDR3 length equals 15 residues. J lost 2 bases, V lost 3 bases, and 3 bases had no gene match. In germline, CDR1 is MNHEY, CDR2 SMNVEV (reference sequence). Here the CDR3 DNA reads TGTGCCAGCAGTTTTACTAGCGGGGATCAAGAGACCCAGTACTTC. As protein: CASSFTSGDQETQYF.

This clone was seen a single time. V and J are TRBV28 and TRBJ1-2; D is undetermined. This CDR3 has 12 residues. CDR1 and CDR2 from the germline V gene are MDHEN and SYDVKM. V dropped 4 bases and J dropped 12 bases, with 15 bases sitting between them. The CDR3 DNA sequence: TGTGCCAGCAGTTCCCGACAACTTTCCCACACCTTC. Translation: CASSSRQLSHTF.

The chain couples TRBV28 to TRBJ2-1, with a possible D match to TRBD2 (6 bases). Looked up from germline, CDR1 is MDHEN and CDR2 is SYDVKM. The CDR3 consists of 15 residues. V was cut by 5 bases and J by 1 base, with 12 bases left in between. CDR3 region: CASSPPGGSYNEQFF. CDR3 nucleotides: TGTGCCAGCAGTCCCCCCGGGGGATCCTACAATGAGCAGTTCTTC. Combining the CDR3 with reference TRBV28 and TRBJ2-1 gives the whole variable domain DVKVTQSSRYLVKRTGEKVFLECVQDMDHENMFWYRQDPGLGLRLIYFSYDVKMKEKGDIPEGYSVSREKKERFSLILESASTNQTSMYLCASSPPGGSYNEQFFGPGTRLTVL.

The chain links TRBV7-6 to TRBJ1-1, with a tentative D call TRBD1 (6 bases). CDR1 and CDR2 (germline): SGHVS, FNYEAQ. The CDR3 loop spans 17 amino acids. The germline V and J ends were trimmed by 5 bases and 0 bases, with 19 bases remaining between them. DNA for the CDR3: TGTGCCAGCAGCACGATCTACAGAACAGGGCTGAACACTGAAGCTTTCTTT. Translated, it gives CASSTIYRTGLNTEAFF.

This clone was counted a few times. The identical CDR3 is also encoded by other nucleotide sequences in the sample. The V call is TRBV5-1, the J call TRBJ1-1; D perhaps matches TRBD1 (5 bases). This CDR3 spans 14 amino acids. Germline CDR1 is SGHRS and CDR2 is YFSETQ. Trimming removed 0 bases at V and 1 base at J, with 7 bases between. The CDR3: CASSLDGANTEAFF. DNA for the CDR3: TGCGCCAGCAGCTTGGATGGGGCGAACACTGAAGCTTTCTTT.

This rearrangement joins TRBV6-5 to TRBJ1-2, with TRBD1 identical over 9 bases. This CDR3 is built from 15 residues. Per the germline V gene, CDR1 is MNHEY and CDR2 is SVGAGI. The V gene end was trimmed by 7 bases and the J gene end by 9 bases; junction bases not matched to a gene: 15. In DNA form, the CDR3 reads TGTGCCAGCACTTTAGATCCGGGACAGGGTAAAAGCTACACCTTC. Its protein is CASTLDPGQGKSYTF.